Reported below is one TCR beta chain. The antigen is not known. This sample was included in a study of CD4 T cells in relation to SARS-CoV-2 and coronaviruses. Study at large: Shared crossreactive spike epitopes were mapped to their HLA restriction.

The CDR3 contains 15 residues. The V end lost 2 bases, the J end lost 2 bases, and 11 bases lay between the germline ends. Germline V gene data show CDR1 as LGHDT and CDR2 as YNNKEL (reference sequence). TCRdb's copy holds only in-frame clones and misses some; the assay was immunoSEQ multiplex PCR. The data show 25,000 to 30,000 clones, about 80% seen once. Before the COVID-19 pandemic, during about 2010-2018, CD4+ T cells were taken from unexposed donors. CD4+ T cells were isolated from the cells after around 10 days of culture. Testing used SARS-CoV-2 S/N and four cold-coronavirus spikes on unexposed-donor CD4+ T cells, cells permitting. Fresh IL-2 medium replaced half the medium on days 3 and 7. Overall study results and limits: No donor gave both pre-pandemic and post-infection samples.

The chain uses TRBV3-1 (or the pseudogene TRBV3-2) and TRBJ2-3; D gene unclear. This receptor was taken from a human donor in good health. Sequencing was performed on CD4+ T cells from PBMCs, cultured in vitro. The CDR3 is CASSQFVTPTDTQYF. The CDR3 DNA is TGTGCCAGCAGCCAATTCGTGACTCCCACAGATACGCAGTATTTT.